These 14 T cell receptor beta chains share one sample of origin, sequenced in a study of blood T cell repertoires in COVID-19. Repertoires were generated with immunoSEQ multiplex PCR, while TCRdb's copy carries only in-frame clones and drops some. Among about 170,000 clones listed, less than 90% were seen once. The sequenced material came from PBMCs or T cells enriched from blood (not recorded which). The receptors here all came from a human donor with acute COVID-19. The donor label of this sample is uncertain.

The chain couples TRBV7-2 to TRBJ2-2, with D possibly TRBD1 on 6 matching bases. Germline assignment: CDR1 SGHTA and CDR2 FQGNSA. The V and J ends lost 5 bases and 5 bases respectively, with 9 bases between them. This CDR3 has 13 residues. CDR3 sequence: CASSHGQTGELFF. CDR3 bases: TGTGCCAGCAGCCACGGACAGACCGGGGAGCTGTTTTTT.

This clone was observed once. The chain employs TRBV3-1 (or the pseudogene TRBV3-2) and TRBJ2-7, with 9 bases fitting TRBD2. The V segment lost 1 base and the J segment 3 bases; nucleotides outside the gene matches: 4. This CDR3 has 15 residues. Germline CDR1 reads LGHDT; CDR2 reads YNNKEL (reference sequence). The CDR3 sequence is CASSQGTSEFYEQYF. As DNA, the CDR3 is TGTGCCAGCAGCCAAGGGACTAGCGAGTTCTACGAGCAGTACTTC.

The sample holds a few counts of this clone. The chain couples TRBV4-2 to TRBJ1-2, with D perhaps matching TRBD1 (5 bases). The germline V gene encodes CDR1 LGHNA and CDR2 YNFKEQ. The CDR3 covers 15 residues. The V gene lost 2 bases and the J gene lost 2 bases, with 12 bases spanning the gap. CDR3 sequence reads: CASSQLQGLNYGYTF. The CDR3 DNA reads TGTGCCAGCAGCCAACTCCAGGGACTAAACTATGGCTACACCTTC.

This clone was detected a few times. The V and J genes are TRBV3-1 (or the pseudogene TRBV3-2) and TRBJ2-7, with D tentatively TRBD2 (5 bases). The CDR3 contains 14 residues. Germline CDR1 and CDR2: LGHDT and YNNKEL (reference sequence). V lost 4 bases and J 9 bases, leaving 19 bases between the germline ends. CDR3 residues: CASSPEFRGRAQYF. CDR3 nucleotides: TGTGCCAGCAGCCCTGAGTTCCGGGGAAGGGCGCAGTACTTC.

The V gene is TRBV5-1, the J gene TRBJ1-1, with 7 bases that match TRBD1. The CDR3 runs 16 residues. Per the germline V gene, CDR1 is SGHRS and CDR2 is YFSETQ. V was pared by 4 bases and J by 3 bases, with 12 bases of the junction left unmatched. CDR3 in amino acids: CASSPVKGAGDTEAFF. CDR3 DNA: TGCGCCAGCAGCCCCGTAAAGGGGGCTGGGGACACTGAAGCTTTCTTT.

The chain recombines TRBV6-2 or TRBV6-3 with TRBJ2-2; 7 nucleotides agree with TRBD2. In germline, CDR1 is MNHEY, CDR2 SVGEGT. The CDR3 has 15 residues. Trimming at V came to 0 bases and at J to 5 bases, leaving 3 bases not matched to a gene. CDR3 sequence (DNA): TGTGCCAGCAGTTACTCGCGGGGGAGAACCGGGGAGCTGTTTTTT. It yields the protein CASSYSRGRTGELFF.

This clone was picked up one time. The J gene is TRBJ2-7, the V gene TRBV28; TRBD2 might be the D (6 bases). CDR3 length: 13 amino acids. Germline V gene lookup returns CDR1 MDHEN and CDR2 SYDVKM. Trimming cost V 7 bases and J 3 bases, with 13 bases left between them. This chain's CDR3 is CASTPMGGYEQYF. The CDR3 nucleotides read TGTGCCAGCACCCCCATGGGAGGCTACGAGCAGTACTTC. The full variable domain, in which reference TRBV28 and TRBJ2-7 provide the parts outside the CDR3, is DVKVTQSSRYLVKRTGEKVFLECVQDMDHENMFWYRQDPGLGLRLIYFSYDVKMKEKGDIPEGYSVSREKKERFSLILESASTNQTSMYLCASTPMGGYEQYFGPGTRLTVT.

The chain has TRBV7-2 and TRBJ2-1, with 13 bases that match TRBD2. Per the germline V gene, CDR1 is SGHTA and CDR2 is FQGNSA. The CDR3 loop spans 15 amino acids. Trimming took 3 bases from V and 9 from J; bases not matched to a gene: 5. The CDR3: CASSLGLAGPGEQFF. DNA of the CDR3: TGTGCCAGCAGCTTGGGACTAGCGGGGCCTGGTGAGCAGTTCTTC.

This clone was detected only once. The rearrangement links TRBV21-1 to TRBJ2-2; TRBD2, the D gene given by the table, was not confirmed from the DNA. TRBV21-1 is reported as a pseudogene. This CDR3 comprises 19 residues. CDR3 sequence: CASSKAASGGAGWTGELFF. The CDR3 region has the DNA TGTGCCAGCAGCAAAGCGGCTAGCGGGGGGGCCGGTTGGACCGGGGAGCTGTTTTTT.

The chain joins TRBV11-2 to TRBJ1-1, with TRBD1 matching over 8 bases. The CDR3 has 14 residues. Germline CDR1 and CDR2: SGHAT and FQNNGV. The junction had 6 bases not matched to a gene; V was cut back by 5 bases and J by 4 bases. The CDR3 nucleotides are TGTGCCAGCAGCAAAGGACAGGGCGGCACTGAAGCTTTCTTT. Its protein is CASSKGQGGTEAFF.

The rearrangement uses TRBV15 and TRBJ2-3; a possible D gene is TRBD2 (6 bases). This CDR3 has 16 amino acids. Germline-derived CDR1 and CDR2 are LNHNV and YYDKDF (reference sequence). The ends were cut back, 1 base at V and 2 bases at J, with 13 bases in the middle. The DNA of the CDR3 is TGTGCCACCAGCAGAGCCGGCGGGGCCTTCACAGATACGCAGTATTTT. This sequence encodes CATSRAGGAFTDTQYF.

The chain couples TRBV9 to TRBJ2-5; D gene ambiguous. The CDR3 extends over 14 amino acids. The germline gives CDR1 SGDLS, CDR2 YYNGEE. Trimming took 4 bases from V and 1 from J, leaving 11 bases between them. The CDR3 region is CASSREVPQETQYF. The CDR3 region has the DNA TGTGCCAGCAGCCGAGAGGTCCCCCAAGAGACCCAGTACTTC. Looking up the rest from reference TRBV9 and TRBJ2-5 gives the full variable domain: DSGVTQTPKHLITATGQRVTLRCSPRSGDLSVYWYQQSLDQGLQFLIQYYNGEERAKGNILERFSAQQFPDLHSELNLSSLELGDSALYFCASSREVPQETQYFGPGTRLLVL.

V and J are TRBV5-1 and TRBJ2-3; D is perhaps TRBD2 (6 bases). The CDR3 length is 14 residues. CDR1 is SGHRS and CDR2 is YFSETQ in the germline V gene. V was pared by 2 bases and J by 2 bases, with 9 bases between. The CDR3 reads CASSLGGHTDTQYF. The CDR3 bases are TGCGCCAGCAGCTTAGGAGGGCACACAGATACGCAGTATTTT.

The chain uses TRBV11-2 and TRBJ1-6; D is perhaps TRBD1 (5 bases). This CDR3 spans 15 amino acids. Germline V gene data show CDR1 as SGHAT and CDR2 as FQNNGV. Trimming shortened V by 3 bases and J by 7 bases, and 13 bases separated the two germline ends. The CDR3 reads CASSLEGSANSPLHF. CDR3 bases: TGTGCCAGCAGCTTGGAGGGGAGTGCGAATTCACCCCTCCACTTT.